These 9 T cell receptor beta chains originate from one sample sequenced in a study of vaccination effects on CD4 cells after COVID-19. Using viral peptide pools, the ViraFEST assay grew out antigen-specific CD4+ T cells prior to sequencing. Subsequent to roughly 10 days of culture, CD4+ T cells were isolated. The data were produced by immunoSEQ multiplex PCR, yet TCRdb's version contains in-frame clones alone and is incomplete. Here the sample spans tens of thousands of clones, approximately 80% being singletons. These receptors' targets are unknown. Sequenced here: CD4+ T cells from PBMCs cultured with HCoV-229E spike peptides, sampled before COVID-19 vaccination. The source is a human donor who received a COVID-19 vaccine.

The chain carries TRBV18 and TRBJ1-3; D possibly corresponds to TRBD1 (5 bases). Trimming took 3 bases from V and 3 from J, leaving 15 bases between them. The germline V gene has CDR1 KGHSH and CDR2 LQKENI. The CDR3 sequence is 16 residues long. CDR3 region: CASSPDRGAVGNTIYF. The CDR3 region has the DNA TGTGCCAGCTCACCGGATAGGGGCGCGGTTGGAAACACCATATATTTT.

The V call is TRBV6-5, the J call TRBJ1-3; no firm D call. The CDR3 extends over 13 amino acids. Germline lookup yields CDR1 MNHEY and CDR2 SVGAGI. Deletions cut 8 bases from V and 0 bases from J, with 8 bases between. CDR3 sequence: CASPSFSGNTIYF. CDR3 in DNA: TGTGCCAGCCCAAGTTTCTCTGGAAACACCATATATTTT.

This clone occurred once. The rearrangement links TRBV6-5 to TRBJ1-2, with D unresolved. V was shortened by 10 bases and J by 5 bases, with 11 bases between the two germline ends. CDR3 length: 11 amino acids. Germline V gives CDR1 MNHEY, CDR2 SVGAGI. CDR3 in DNA: TGTGCCATCGGAAATCCGTATGGCTACACCTTC. Its translation is CAIGNPYGYTF.

V usage is TRBV2 and J usage is TRBJ1-5; 8 bases are a match to TRBD1. With 8 bases clipped from V and 2 bases from J, the junction kept 5 bases outside the gene matches. The CDR3 loop spans 14 amino acids. The germline V gene encodes CDR1 SNHLY and CDR2 FYNNEI. The CDR3 is CASSDRVGNQPQHF. CDR3 in DNA: TGTGCCAGCTCGGACAGGGTGGGCAATCAGCCCCAGCATTTT.

In DNA form, the CDR3 reads TGTGCCAGTAGCACGTGGGAGGGGCGACAAGAGACCCAGTACTTC. Translation: CASSTWEGRQETQYF. The rearrangement joins TRBV19 to TRBJ2-5; TRBD2 agrees at 7 bases. V shed 6 bases and J 2 bases; nucleotides not matched to a gene: 9. This CDR3 contains 15 residues. Germline V gene sequence: CDR1 LNHDA, CDR2 SQIVND (reference sequence).

The chain is built from TRBV7-9 and TRBJ2-7; 7 nucleotides agree with TRBD1. CDR3 length: 15 residues. V shed 6 bases, J shed 0 bases, and the junction held 8 bases outside the gene matches. Germline CDR1 and CDR2: SEHNR and FQNEAQ (reference sequence). The CDR3: CASRQAGGFSYEQYV. The CDR3 region has the DNA TGTGCCAGCAGACAGGCAGGGGGATTCTCCTACGAGCAGTACGTC.

CDR3 sequence: CASSAETGQGMRDSNQPQHF. CDR3 bases: TGTGCCAGCAGCGCTGAAACTGGACAGGGAATGAGGGATAGCAATCAGCCCCAGCATTTT. V is TRBV9 and J is TRBJ1-5; 8 positions agree with TRBD1. Germline V CDR1 and CDR2: SGDLS, YYNGEE. This CDR3 has 20 residues. V was clipped by 3 bases and J by 0 bases; unmatched bases: 17.

The V gene is TRBV28, the J gene TRBJ2-7, with a possible D match to TRBD2 (6 bases). V was clipped by 5 bases and J by 3 bases, with 14 bases between them. The CDR3 is made up of 14 amino acids. Per the germline V gene, CDR1 is MDHEN and CDR2 is SYDVKM. The CDR3 coding sequence is TGTGCCAGCAGTCCACCCGGGACTCACTACGAGCAGTACGTC. Protein product: CASSPPGTHYEQYV.

This chain connects TRBV11-2 to TRBJ1-2, with D possibly being TRBD1 (5 bases). CDR1 SGHAT and CDR2 FQNNGV come from the germline V gene. The CDR3 has 15 residues. V lost 5 bases and J 4 bases, leaving 17 bases between the germline ends. In DNA form, the CDR3 reads TGTGCCAGCAGCCCCGGGGACGGATTATCCTATGGCTACACCTTC. It specifies CASSPGDGLSYGYTF.